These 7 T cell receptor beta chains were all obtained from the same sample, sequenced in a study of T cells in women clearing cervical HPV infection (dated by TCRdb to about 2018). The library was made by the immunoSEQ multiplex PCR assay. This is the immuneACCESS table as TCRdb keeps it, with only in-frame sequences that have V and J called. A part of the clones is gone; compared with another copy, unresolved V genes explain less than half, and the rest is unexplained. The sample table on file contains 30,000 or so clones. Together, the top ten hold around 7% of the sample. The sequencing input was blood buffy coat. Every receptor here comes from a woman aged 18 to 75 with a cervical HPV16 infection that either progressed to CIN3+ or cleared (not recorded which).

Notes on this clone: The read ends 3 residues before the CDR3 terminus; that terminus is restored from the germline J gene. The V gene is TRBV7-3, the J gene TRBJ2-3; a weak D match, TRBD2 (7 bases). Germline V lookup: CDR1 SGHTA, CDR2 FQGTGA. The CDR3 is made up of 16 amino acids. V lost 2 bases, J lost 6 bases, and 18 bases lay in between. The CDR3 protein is CASSLWSWGGQDTQYF. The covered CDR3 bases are TGTGCCAGCAGCTTATGGTCGTGGGGGGGGCAGGATACG.

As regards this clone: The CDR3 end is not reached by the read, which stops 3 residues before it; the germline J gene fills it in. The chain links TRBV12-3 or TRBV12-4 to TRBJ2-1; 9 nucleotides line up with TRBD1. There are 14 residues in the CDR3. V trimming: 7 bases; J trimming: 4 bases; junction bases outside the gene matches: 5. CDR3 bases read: TGTGCCAGCACCGGGACAGGGCCTTACAATGAG. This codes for CASTGTGPYNE. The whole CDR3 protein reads CASTGTGPYNEQFF.

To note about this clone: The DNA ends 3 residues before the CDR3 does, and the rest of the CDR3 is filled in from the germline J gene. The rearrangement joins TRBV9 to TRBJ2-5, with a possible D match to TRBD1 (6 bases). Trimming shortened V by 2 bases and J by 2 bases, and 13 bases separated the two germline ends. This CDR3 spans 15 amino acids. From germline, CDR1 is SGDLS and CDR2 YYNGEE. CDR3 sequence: CASSVSGVGQETQYF. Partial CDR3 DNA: TGTGCCAGCAGCGTTTCAGGGGTAGGGCAAGAGACC.

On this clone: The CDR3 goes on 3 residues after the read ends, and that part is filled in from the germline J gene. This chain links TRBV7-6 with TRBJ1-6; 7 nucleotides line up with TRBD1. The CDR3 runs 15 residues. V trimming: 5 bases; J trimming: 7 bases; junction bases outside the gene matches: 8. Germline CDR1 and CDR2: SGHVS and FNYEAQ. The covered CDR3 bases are TGTGCCAGCAGCCAATACACAGGGGCCAATTCACCC. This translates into CASSQYTGANSP. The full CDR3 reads CASSQYTGANSPLHF.

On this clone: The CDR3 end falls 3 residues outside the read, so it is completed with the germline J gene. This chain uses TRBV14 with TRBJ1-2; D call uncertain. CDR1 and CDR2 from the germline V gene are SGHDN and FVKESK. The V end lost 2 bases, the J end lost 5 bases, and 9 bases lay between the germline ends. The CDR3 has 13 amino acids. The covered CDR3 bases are TGTGCCAGCAGCCAAATGAGGACTTATGGC. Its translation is CASSQMRTYG. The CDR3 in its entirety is CASSQMRTYGYTF.

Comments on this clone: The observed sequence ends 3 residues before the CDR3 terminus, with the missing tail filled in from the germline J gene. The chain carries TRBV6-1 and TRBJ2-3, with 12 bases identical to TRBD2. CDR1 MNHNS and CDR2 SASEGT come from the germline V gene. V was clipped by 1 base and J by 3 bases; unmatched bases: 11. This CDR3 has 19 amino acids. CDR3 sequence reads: CASSEVPSGGAGGTDTQYF. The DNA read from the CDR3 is TGTGCCAGCAGTGAAGTCCCTAGCGGGGGGGCCGGAGGGACAGATACG.

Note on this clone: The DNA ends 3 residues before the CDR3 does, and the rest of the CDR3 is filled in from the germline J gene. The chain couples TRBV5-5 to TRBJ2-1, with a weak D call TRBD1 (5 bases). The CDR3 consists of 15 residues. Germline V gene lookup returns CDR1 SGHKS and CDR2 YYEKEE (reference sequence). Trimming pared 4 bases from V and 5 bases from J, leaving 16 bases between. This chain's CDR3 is CASSPRFGADNEQFF. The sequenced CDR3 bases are TGTGCCAGCAGCCCGCGTTTTGGGGCGGACAATGAG. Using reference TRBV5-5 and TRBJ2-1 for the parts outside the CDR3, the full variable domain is DAGVTQSPTHLIKTRGQQVTLRCSPISGHKSVSWYQQVLGQGPQFIFQYYEKEERGRGNFPDRFSARQFPNYSSELNVNALLLGDSALYLCASSPRFGADNEQFFGPGTRLTVL.